This T cell receptor (beta chain) was profiled in a study of blood T cells in healthy people across ages. Study conclusions and caveats: The study regarded diversity estimates from one million T cells as underestimates. Older age went with lower TCR beta diversity per million T cells, in a roughly linear way.

A note on this clonotype: Its target is unknown. The junction and the germline gene differ at one end; a read error may be behind it.

Sample-barcoded 5' priming and a J-beta primer mix drove a second PCR of about 7 to 12 cycles. TCRdb fed the 5' RACE reads into MiXCR, producing one record per CDR3 protein. This sample has about 930,000 distinct CDR3 sequences, with under 35% found just once. Another study also made use of these data, one on T cells of mothers and their children. As that study records: Using the M1S primer, the second PCR added sample barcodes along with 2-4 random nucleotides.

Source material: blood. The source is a woman in her forties in good health.

CDR3 sequence reads: CASSEQVSHEQYF. CDR3 bases: TGCGCCAGCAGCGAACAGGTCTCCCACGAGCAGTACTTC. The genes are TRBV5-1 and TRBJ2-7, with D perhaps TRBD1 (5 bases). The CDR3 totals 13 residues. In germline, CDR1 is SGHRS, CDR2 YFSETQ.